This record concerns one T cell receptor beta chain sequence. Its specificity is unknown. Researchers took RNA transcripts and amplified the TCR beta CDR3 regions from them. The primer set for the first-round RT-PCR of the TCR CDR3 was HTBI. TCRdb recomputed calls from the multiplex PCR reads with MiXCR, one row per CDR3 protein. The repertoire holds roughly 510,000 distinct CDR3 sequences, with around 50% as singletons. The source of the sample is a study of T cells in Graves' hyperthyroidism and ophthalmopathy. CDR1 is DFQATT, CDR2 SNEGSKA, per germline (reference sequence). Trimming removed 3 bases at V and 2 bases at J, with 13 bases between. The CDR3 length is 14 residues. Study-level findings and limits: A model of 13 V-J pairs discriminated ophthalmopathy from stable hyperthyroidism. Most thyroid clonotypes expanded above 0.001 were also detected in blood. Ophthalmopathy got predicted by the model a median around 6.6 months before its onset.

The study excluded patients with uncontrolled infection, other autoimmune disease, pregnancy or lactation. The sample consisted of peripheral blood or thyroid tissue (not recorded which). The genes are TRBV20-1 and TRBJ2-5; the D call may be TRBD1 or TRBD2 (5 bases each). The origin of this receptor is an adult woman with Graves' disease, either hyperthyroidism or ophthalmopathy (not recorded which). The CDR3 sequence: CSASLPGRQETQYF. For the CDR3, the DNA is TGCAGTGCTAGCCTCCCGGGACGGCAAGAGACCCAGTACTTC.